A single sample gave rise to the 6 T cell receptor beta chains below, sequenced in a study of graft-versus-host responses after intestinal transplantation. The antigens these receptors bind are not known. Measured with immunoSEQ multiplex PCR; TCRdb has only the in-frame clones, and not every one. Found here are about 94,000 clones, about 91% of them singletons; the top ten hold more than 0.4%. The starting material was unstimulated CD8+ T cells sorted from spleen or lymph node cells, obtained before intestinal transplant. The receptor set was obtained from a human donor who received an intestinal transplant.

V usage is TRBV14 and J usage is TRBJ1-2; the match to TRBD1 covers 12 bases. Germline-derived CDR1 and CDR2 are SGHDN and FVKESK. The length of the CDR3 is 14 residues. Trimming cost V 6 bases and J 4 bases; bases outside gene matches: 3. In nucleotides, the CDR3 is TGTGCCAGCAGTCCGGGACAGGGGGCCTATGGCTACACCTTC. It is translated as CASSPGQGAYGYTF.

The chain combines TRBV4-3 with TRBJ2-1, with 14 bases that match TRBD2. The CDR3 spans 15 residues. V gave up 3 bases and J gave up 5 bases; unmatched junction bases: 0. CDR1 and CDR2 (germline): LGHNA, YSLEER. The CDR3 nucleotides read TGCGCCAGCAGCCAGACTAGCGGGGGGGACAATGAGCAGTTCTTC. Its protein is CASSQTSGGDNEQFF.

The chain links TRBV27 to TRBJ2-2; the match to TRBD1 covers 7 bases. V dropped 5 bases and J dropped 5; count of bases not matched to a gene: 2. Germline CDR1 reads MNHEY; CDR2 reads SMNVEV (reference sequence). The CDR3 sequence is 13 residues long. For the CDR3, the DNA is TGTGCCAGCAGTCCACAGGGGACCGGGGAGCTGTTTTTT. It encodes CASSPQGTGELFF.

CDR3 nucleotides: TGTGCCAGTACCGTCACAGGGAAGGCAGATACGCAGTATTTT. It translates to CASTVTGKADTQYF. V usage is TRBV19 and J usage is TRBJ2-3, with a possible D match to TRBD1 (6 bases). With 7 bases removed from V and 4 bases from J, the gap between germline ends came to 15 bases. Germline-derived CDR1 and CDR2 are LNHDA and SQIVND (reference sequence). This CDR3 region has 14 residues.

The chain joins TRBV6-5 to TRBJ1-1; TRBD1 matches at 7 bases. The V and J ends lost 5 bases and 3 bases, in that order; junction bases with no gene match: 9. Germline V gene data show CDR1 as MNHEY and CDR2 as SVGAGI. The CDR3 sequence is 15 residues long. The CDR3, as DNA: TGTGCCAGCAGTCCCAGACAGGGTTACGACACTGAAGCTTTCTTT. Protein product: CASSPRQGYDTEAFF.

The V call is TRBV11-2, the J call TRBJ2-7, with D perhaps matching TRBD1 (5 bases). The V end lost 0 bases, the J end lost 0 bases, and 18 bases lay between the germline ends. Germline-derived CDR1 and CDR2 are SGHAT and FQNNGV. The CDR3 covers 18 residues. The CDR3 sequence: CASSLEYQGKYRSYEQYF. CDR3 nucleotides: TGTGCCAGCAGCTTAGAATATCAGGGCAAATACCGCTCCTACGAGCAGTACTTC.